The present TCR beta chain was sequenced within a study of beta chain features in type 1 diabetes. The study's findings and limits: Shorter TCRB CDR3s, moderately but significantly so, marked every one of the four CD4+ subsets in Type 1 diabetes patients.

Sequencing targeted expressed TCRB transcripts, as all isolated RNA had been reverse transcribed. TCRdb's copy holds only in-frame clones and misses some; the assay was immunoSEQ multiplex PCR. The sample includes some 160,000 clones, roughly 9% of them seen just once. Each of the CD4+ naive, central memory, regulatory and stem cell-like memory populations was sorted via CD45RO/CCR7/CD25/CD127/CD95/CD27. Germline V gene sequence: CDR1 MNHEY, CDR2 SVGAGI. The CDR3 contains 13 residues. Trimming took off 3 bases at V and 7 bases at J, with 12 bases between the two ends. Of note for this clone: Its antigen remains unknown.

The sample was central memory CD4+ T cells from blood. V and J are TRBV6-5 and TRBJ1-2; a weak D match, TRBD1 (6 bases). The origin of this receptor is a woman in her thirties with type 1 diabetes. The CDR3 DNA sequence: TGTGCCAGCAGTTATAACAGGGTTGGTGGCTACACCTTC. This sequence encodes CASSYNRVGGYTF.